One sample yielded the 31 T cell receptor beta chains listed below, sequenced in a study of T cell responses to AZD1222 COVID-19 vaccine. The data were produced by immunoSEQ multiplex PCR, yet TCRdb's version contains in-frame clones alone and is incomplete. The sample yields tens of thousands of clones, roughly 80% seen once. The specimen comprised peripheral blood, sampled on day 0 of AZD1222 vaccination. The receptors were sampled from an adult in good health.

The chain joins TRBV12-3 or TRBV12-4 to TRBJ1-2; no definite D call. V was trimmed by 7 bases and J by 4 bases, leaving 13 bases between them. This CDR3 is 13 amino acids long. CDR3 sequence reads: CASTSGRAYGYTF. CDR3 DNA sequence: TGTGCCAGCACCTCTGGGAGGGCCTATGGCTACACCTTC.

V is TRBV18 and J is TRBJ2-7, with a possible D match to TRBD1 (5 bases). Between the trimmed V and J ends, which lost 0 bases and 6 bases, there was a span of 9 bases. Germline CDR1 reads KGHSH; CDR2 reads LQKENI. The CDR3 totals 13 residues. The CDR3 loop is CASSPPKGAEQYF. The CDR3 nucleotides read TGTGCCAGCTCACCACCGAAAGGGGCCGAGCAGTACTTC.

This chain uses TRBV25-1 with TRBJ1-6; TRBD1 matches 8 bases. Germline V gives CDR1 MGHDK, CDR2 SYGVNS. CDR3 length: 15 amino acids. Trimming removed 3 bases from V and 8 bases from J; junction bases left unmatched: 6. DNA of the CDR3: TGTGCCAGCAGTGACCCAGGACAGGGACATTCACCCCTCCACTTT. Protein sequence: CASSDPGQGHSPLHF.

The J gene is TRBJ1-1, the V gene TRBV13; no clear D gene. The CDR3 sequence is 11 residues long. Germline V gives CDR1 PRHDT, CDR2 FYEKMQ (reference sequence). V lost 8 bases, J lost 11 bases, and 15 bases lay in between. This CDR3 is CASGSGVMAFF. In nucleotides, the CDR3 is TGTGCCAGCGGCTCCGGGGTCATGGCTTTCTTT.

This CDR3 reads CASSFPDRGNTEAFF. In DNA form, the CDR3 reads TGTGCCAGTAGTTTCCCCGACAGGGGAAACACTGAAGCTTTCTTT. The chain carries TRBV19 and TRBJ1-1, with 8 positions matching TRBD1. The V gene's germline CDR1 is LNHDA and CDR2 SQIVND (reference sequence). This CDR3 is 15 amino acids long. Unmatched junction bases numbered 7, after V lost 5 bases and J lost 2 bases.

This clone showed up just a few times. This sequence joins TRBV6-2 or TRBV6-3 and TRBJ2-2; D might be TRBD1 (6 bases). The V gene's germline CDR1 is MNHEY and CDR2 SVGEGT. The CDR3 totals 16 residues. Trimming pared 6 bases from V and 4 bases from J, leaving 18 bases between. CDR3 in DNA: TGTGCCAGCAGCCGGGCCCCCGACAGGAGCACCGGGGAGCTGTTTTTT. This translates into CASSRAPDRSTGELFF.

As regards this clone: The sample contains more than one DNA sequence encoding this CDR3. The chain employs TRBV5-6 and TRBJ2-7; 7 bases line up with TRBD2. Germline V gene lookup returns CDR1 SGHDT and CDR2 YYEEEE. The CDR3 covers 13 residues. J lost 4 bases, V lost 4 bases, and 5 bases had no gene match. This chain's CDR3 is CASSGRLAYEQYF. CDR3 bases: TGTGCCAGCAGCGGTAGACTAGCTTACGAGCAGTACTTC.

J is TRBJ2-7 and V is TRBV6-5, with TRBD1 as a possible D gene (6 bases). The CDR3 runs 13 residues. Germline values: CDR1 MNHEY, CDR2 SVGAGI. Trimming removed 6 bases from V and 6 bases from J, with 15 bases in between. Written as DNA, the CDR3 is TGTGCCAGCAGAGCCGCAGGGGTTAGCGAGCAGTACTTC. Its translation is CASRAAGVSEQYF.

This clone was counted many times. This sequence joins TRBV3-1 (or the pseudogene TRBV3-2) and TRBJ1-6, with D tentatively TRBD1 (5 bases). Deletions cut 1 base from V and 9 bases from J, with 13 bases between. Germline V gene data show CDR1 as LGHDT and CDR2 as YNNKEL (reference sequence). The CDR3 sequence is 15 residues long. This CDR3 reads CASSQGSQGGSPLHF. CDR3 in DNA: TGTGCCAGCAGCCAAGGTAGCCAGGGCGGTTCACCCCTCCACTTT.

V and J are TRBV10-3 and TRBJ2-4; 13 bases line up with TRBD2. The V gene end was trimmed by 10 bases and the J gene end by 12 bases; junction bases not matched to a gene: 9. Germline values: CDR1 ENHRY, CDR2 SYGVKD. The CDR3 consists of 13 residues. This chain's CDR3 is CATSLAGGPAQYF. The CDR3 nucleotides read TGTGCCACCTCACTAGCGGGGGGGCCAGCTCAGTACTTC.

This rearrangement joins TRBV10-3 to TRBJ1-4; 10 nucleotides match TRBD1. After removal of 6 bases from V and 8 bases from J, the junction contained 6 bases not matched to a gene. Germline V gene lookup returns CDR1 ENHRY and CDR2 SYGVKD. The CDR3 has 14 amino acids. The CDR3: CAISRQGAQEKLFF. CDR3 coding DNA: TGTGCCATCAGCCGACAGGGGGCTCAAGAAAAACTGTTTTTT.

This chain uses TRBV2 with TRBJ1-1; D not resolved. Looked up from germline, CDR1 is SNHLY and CDR2 is FYNNEI. The CDR3 is made up of 11 amino acids. V lost 1 base and J lost 8, with 5 bases in between. As DNA, the CDR3 is TGTGCCAGCAGTGAAGGATCCGAAGCTTTCTTT. Protein product: CASSEGSEAFF.

The chain is built from TRBV14 and TRBJ1-2; D not certain. The CDR3 covers 18 residues. The germline V gene encodes CDR1 SGHDN and CDR2 FVKESK. Trimming removed 3 bases from V and 1 base from J, with 21 bases in between. The DNA for the CDR3 is TGTGCCAGCAGCCAGTTCCCCCTTAGCACGGACGTTAACTATGGCTACACCTTC. Its protein product is CASSQFPLSTDVNYGYTF.

V and J are TRBV19 and TRBJ1-3; D is possibly TRBD1 (6 bases). The ends were cut back, 3 bases at V and 2 bases at J, with 11 bases in the middle. CDR3 size: 15 residues. Germline V lookup: CDR1 LNHDA, CDR2 SQIVND (reference sequence). This chain's CDR3 is CASSMGAGTGNTIYF. The CDR3 DNA is TGTGCCAGTAGTATGGGGGCCGGAACTGGAAACACCATATATTTT.

The rearrangement uses TRBV24-1 and TRBJ2-2; tentatively, D is TRBD1 (5 bases). The CDR3 is 16 residues long. The V and J ends lost 4 bases and 3 bases respectively, with 14 bases between them. CDR1 KGHDR and CDR2 SFDVKD come from the germline V gene. CDR3 DNA: TGTGCCACCAGTGACCCTCGTGGGGCTGACACCGGGGAGCTGTTTTTT. Its protein is CATSDPRGADTGELFF.

The V gene is TRBV27, the J gene TRBJ2-3; 10 positions agree with TRBD2. The CDR3 loop spans 19 amino acids. From germline, CDR1 is MNHEY and CDR2 SMNVEV (reference sequence). Germline trimming cut 5 bases from V and 2 bases from J; bases unmatched to any gene: 16. CDR3 region: CASSPRPPSGGLITDTQYF. The CDR3 DNA sequence: TGTGCCAGCAGTCCCCGCCCGCCTAGCGGGGGTTTAATCACAGATACGCAGTATTTT.

The V call is TRBV6-5, the J call TRBJ1-2; D is perhaps TRBD1 (5 bases). CDR3 length equals 12 residues. Germline V gene data show CDR1 as MNHEY and CDR2 as SVGAGI. The V gene lost 9 bases and the J gene lost 8 bases, with 16 bases spanning the gap. In DNA, the CDR3 is TGTGCCAGTGGGCTCGACCGGGGGGGCTACACCTTC. The encoded protein is CASGLDRGGYTF.

The rearrangement joins TRBV15 to TRBJ1-5; the D is unclear. The CDR3 is made up of 16 amino acids. Trimming cost V 5 bases and J 3 bases, with 17 bases left between them. Germline-derived CDR1 and CDR2 are LNHNV and YYDKDF (reference sequence). CDR3 residues: CATSVGGGWNNQPQHF. In DNA, the CDR3 is TGTGCCACCAGCGTCGGAGGTGGGTGGAACAATCAGCCCCAGCATTTT.

The chain couples TRBV6-6 to TRBJ1-5, with a weak D call TRBD1 (5 bases). Germline V lookup: CDR1 MNHNY, CDR2 SVGAGI (reference sequence). Deletions cut 5 bases from V and 4 bases from J, with 12 bases between. The CDR3 spans 14 residues. The chain's CDR3 is CASSLSGGNQPQHF. The CDR3 bases are TGTGCCAGCAGTCTATCGGGGGGGAATCAGCCCCAGCATTTT.

The gene calls are TRBV28 and TRBJ1-1; a possible D gene is TRBD1 (6 bases). Germline values: CDR1 MDHEN, CDR2 SYDVKM. Trimming stripped 5 bases from V and 9 bases from J, with 16 bases between. The CDR3 runs to 13 residues. CDR3 sequence reads: CASSRRDTSQAFF. As DNA, the CDR3 is TGTGCCAGCAGTCGCCGGGACACATCTCAAGCTTTCTTT. Based on the CDR3 plus reference TRBV28 and TRBJ1-1, the full variable domain is DVKVTQSSRYLVKRTGEKVFLECVQDMDHENMFWYRQDPGLGLRLIYFSYDVKMKEKGDIPEGYSVSREKKERFSLILESASTNQTSMYLCASSRRDTSQAFFGQGTRLTVV.

This clone was observed a few times. The chain couples TRBV20-1 to TRBJ2-7, with 7 nucleotides matching TRBD1. The V and J ends lost 3 bases and 3 bases, in that order; junction bases with no gene match: 5. Per germline, CDR1 DFQATT and CDR2 SNEGSKA (reference sequence). This CDR3 is 13 amino acids long. The CDR3 coding sequence is TGCAGTGCTAGTCACCGGGACAGCTACGAGCAGTACTTC. Encoded protein: CSASHRDSYEQYF.

The V and J genes are TRBV5-4 and TRBJ2-2; 7 nucleotides line up with TRBD1. The CDR3 spans 15 residues. V dropped 6 bases and J dropped 2; count of bases not matched to a gene: 7. The germline gives CDR1 SGHNT, CDR2 YYREEE (reference sequence). CDR3 nucleotide sequence: TGTGCCAGCACCTCCGGGACAGATAACACCGGGGAGCTGTTTTTT. This sequence encodes CASTSGTDNTGELFF.

This chain joins TRBV24-1 and TRBJ2-2; TRBD2 is a possible D gene (5 bases). The germline V gene encodes CDR1 KGHDR and CDR2 SFDVKD. V shed 4 bases and J shed 3 bases, with 11 bases lying between them. The CDR3 loop spans 15 amino acids. In nucleotides, the CDR3 is TGTGCCACCAGTGACCGCGGACTCTACACCGGGGAGCTGTTTTTT. This translates into CATSDRGLYTGELFF.

The genes are TRBV3-1 (or the pseudogene TRBV3-2) and TRBJ2-2; 7 bases line up with TRBD1. The germline V gene encodes CDR1 LGHDT and CDR2 YNNKEL (reference sequence). V lost 2 bases, J lost 4 bases, and 10 bases stayed unmatched. The CDR3 loop spans 17 amino acids. CDR3 coding DNA: TGTGCCAGCAGCCAATTGTGTAGACAGGGATCCACCGGGGAGCTGTTTTTT. This encodes CASSQLCRQGSTGELFF.

This clone has just a few counts. The V call is TRBV10-3, the J call TRBJ1-2, with 8 bases lining up with TRBD1. Trimming at V came to 10 bases and at J to 2 bases, leaving 6 bases not matched to a gene. Germline loops: CDR1 ENHRY, CDR2 SYGVKD. The CDR3 runs to 13 residues. The CDR3 protein is CATGQGLNYGYTF. CDR3 DNA sequence: TGTGCCACCGGACAGGGTTTAAACTATGGCTACACCTTC.

The genes are TRBV4-2 and TRBJ2-3; the match to TRBD2 covers 9 bases. Germline V gives CDR1 LGHNA, CDR2 YNFKEQ. The CDR3 is made up of 18 amino acids. Trimming at V came to 4 bases and at J to 6 bases, leaving 17 bases not matched to a gene. The CDR3, as DNA: TGTGCCAGCAGCCGCGCCTCTAGGTTAGCGGGGGCTGCGGATACGCAGTATTTT. Amino acid sequence: CASSRASRLAGAADTQYF.

This chain connects TRBV2 to TRBJ2-7; maybe TRBD2 (5 bases). CDR1 is SNHLY, CDR2 FYNNEI, per germline. Trimming took 6 bases from V and 6 from J, leaving 9 bases between them. This CDR3 is built from 11 residues. This chain's CDR3 is CASRDAGEQYF. For the CDR3, the DNA is TGTGCCAGCAGGGATGCGGGCGAGCAGTACTTC. Full variable domain (rest looked up from reference TRBV2 and TRBJ2-7): EPEVTQTPSHQVTQMGQEVILRCVPISNHLYFYWYRQILGQKVEFLVSFYNNEISEKSEIFDDQFSVERPDGSNFTLKIRSTKLEDSAMYFCASRDAGEQYFGPGTRLTVT.

This clone was detected a few times. The genes are TRBV19 and TRBJ1-2; D unclear. The CDR3 runs to 15 residues. Trimming took 3 bases from V and 7 from J, leaving 18 bases between them. Germline assignment: CDR1 LNHDA and CDR2 SQIVND (reference sequence). The CDR3 coding sequence is TGTGCCAGTAGTATGGGGTTCGCAGGTGTATCTGGCTACACCTTC. This gives the protein CASSMGFAGVSGYTF. Full variable domain (rest looked up from reference TRBV19 and TRBJ1-2): DGGITQSPKYLFRKEGQNVTLSCEQNLNHDAMYWYRQDPGQGLRLIYYSQIVNDFQKGDIAEGYSVSREKKESFPLTVTSAQKNPTAFYLCASSMGFAGVSGYTFGSGTRLTVV.

The rearrangement links TRBV11-3 to TRBJ1-6; a weak D match, TRBD1 (5 bases). The V gene lost 4 bases and the J gene lost 10 bases, with 11 bases spanning the gap. Germline V gene sequence: CDR1 SGHNT, CDR2 YENEEA. The CDR3 has 13 amino acids. CDR3 sequence reads: CASSSSRDSPLHF. The CDR3 DNA is TGTGCCAGCAGCTCGAGCAGGGACTCACCCCTCCACTTT.

The chain joins TRBV12-5 to TRBJ1-2, with D unclear. CDR1 and CDR2 (germline): LGHNT, FRNRAP. The length of the CDR3 is 13 residues. V was shortened by 6 bases and J by 6 bases, with 14 bases between the two germline ends. The CDR3 DNA reads TGTGCTAGTGGCGCTTCTTTAGGTGATGGCTACACCTTC. Protein sequence: CASGASLGDGYTF.

This clone showed up just once. The V call is TRBV11-2, the J call TRBJ1-2; D gene uncertain. V dropped 1 base and J dropped 6 bases, with 12 bases sitting between them. From germline, CDR1 is SGHAT and CDR2 FQNNGV. The CDR3 is 14 residues long. CDR3: CASSLGRGRHGYTF. In nucleotides, the CDR3 is TGTGCCAGCAGCTTAGGGCGCGGGAGGCATGGCTACACCTTC.